The 18 T cell receptor beta chains listed next were all sequenced from one sample in a study of CD4 T cells in relation to SARS-CoV-2 and coronaviruses. Unexposed donor CD4+ T cells date from about 2011-2018, before the COVID-19 pandemic. Profiling relied on immunoSEQ multiplex PCR, and the TCRdb table lists in-frame clones only, not all of them. The sample consists of more than 50,000 clones, about nine tenths of them appearing once. Specimen: memory CD4+ T cells from PBMCs. These TCRs come from a human donor in good health.

The chain employs TRBV5-1 and TRBJ2-3; the match to TRBD2 covers 8 bases. Germline V lookup: CDR1 SGHRS, CDR2 YFSETQ. Trimming took 2 bases from V and 2 from J; bases not matched to a gene: 4. This CDR3 is built from 15 residues. The CDR3 DNA sequence: TGCGCCAGCAGCTTCTCAGCGGGAGTCACAGATACGCAGTATTTT. This encodes CASSFSAGVTDTQYF.

The chain links TRBV7-2 to TRBJ2-7; D ambiguous. Trimming cost V 5 bases and J 0 bases, with 17 bases left between them. The CDR3 loop spans 16 amino acids. Germline CDR1 reads SGHTA; CDR2 reads FQGNSA. CDR3 sequence reads: CASSLSGSVISYEQYF. CDR3 bases: TGTGCCAGCAGCCTTTCTGGGTCGGTAATCTCCTACGAGCAGTACTTC.

The chain has TRBV20-1 and TRBJ2-1; D is ambiguous. The CDR3 sequence is 10 residues long. V was cut by 6 bases and J by 8 bases, with 8 bases left in between. Germline CDR1 and CDR2: DFQATT and SNEGSKA (reference sequence). The DNA of the CDR3 is TGCAGTGCCAAGACGGATGAGCAGTTCTTC. Translated: CSAKTDEQFF.

This sequence joins TRBV30 and TRBJ1-3, with D uncertain. This CDR3 has 11 residues. Trimming took off 2 bases at V and 8 bases at J, with 7 bases between the two ends. The germline V gene encodes CDR1 GTSNPN and CDR2 SVGIG (reference sequence). The CDR3 loop is CAWSPRHTIYF. In DNA, the CDR3 is TGTGCCTGGAGTCCCCGCCACACCATATATTTT.

This chain uses TRBV9 with TRBJ2-3; TRBD2 matches at 8 bases. The ends lost 1 base at V and 3 bases at J; junction bases unmatched: 1. The CDR3 consists of 14 residues. Germline assignment: CDR1 SGDLS and CDR2 YYNGEE. In DNA form, the CDR3 reads TGTGCCAGCAGCGTAAGCGGGAGTACAGATACGCAGTATTTT. Translating gives CASSVSGSTDTQYF.

This clone came up a few times. V usage is TRBV6-6 and J usage is TRBJ2-7; D remains unclear. CDR1 is MNHNY, CDR2 SVGAGI, per germline (reference sequence). The CDR3 loop spans 11 amino acids. Trimming took 0 bases from V and 6 from J, leaving 3 bases between them. CDR3 sequence (DNA): TGTGCCAGCAGTTACTCTAGCGAGCAGTACTTC. This codes for CASSYSSEQYF.

This chain links TRBV7-9 with TRBJ2-1, with TRBD2 matching 9 bases. CDR1 and CDR2 from the germline V gene are SEHNR and FQNEAQ (reference sequence). The ends lost 2 bases at V and 8 bases at J; junction bases unmatched: 7. The CDR3 is made up of 15 amino acids. The CDR3 reads CASSLTLAGMYEQFF. The CDR3 DNA reads TGTGCCAGCAGCTTAACCCTAGCGGGAATGTATGAGCAGTTCTTC.

J is TRBJ2-3 and V is TRBV5-6; D uncertain. Trimming removed 4 bases from V and 4 bases from J, with 10 bases in between. This CDR3 is 13 amino acids long. The germline V gene encodes CDR1 SGHDT and CDR2 YYEEEE. For the CDR3, the DNA is TGTGCCAGCAGCCTTCAGGCCCCAGATACGCAGTATTTT. It specifies CASSLQAPDTQYF. The variable domain in full, completed from reference TRBV5-6 and TRBJ2-3, reads DAGVTQSPTHLIKTRGQQVTLRCSPKSGHDTVSWYQQALGQGPQFIFQYYEEEERQRGNFPDRFSGHQFPNYSSELNVNALLLGDSALYLCASSLQAPDTQYFGPGTRLTVL.

DNA of the CDR3: TGTGCCAGCAGCTCTACGGGACTAGCGGGAGGGGATAACATTCAGTACTTC. Protein sequence: CASSSTGLAGGDNIQYF. The chain combines TRBV13 with TRBJ2-4; TRBD2 matches at 16 bases. Germline CDR1 PRHDT, CDR2 FYEKMQ (reference sequence). V shed 4 bases, J shed 7 bases, and the junction held 7 bases outside the gene matches. The CDR3 length is 17 residues.

The chain is built from TRBV21-1 and TRBJ2-7; the D call in the table, TRBD1, was not verified against the DNA. TRBV21-1 is a documented pseudogene. The CDR3 totals 12 residues. The CDR3 is CARTGQHYEQYF. The CDR3 nucleotides read TGTGCCAGAACGGGACAGCACTACGAGCAGTACTTC.

The rearrangement uses TRBV15 and TRBJ2-5; D is undetermined. Germline V gives CDR1 LNHNV, CDR2 YYDKDF (reference sequence). The CDR3 consists of 14 residues. The V end lost 0 bases, the J end lost 2 bases, and 7 bases lay between the germline ends. CDR3 protein: CATSREQLQETQYF. CDR3 nucleotides: TGTGCCACCAGCAGAGAACAGTTACAAGAGACCCAGTACTTC.

The chain joins TRBV7-8 to TRBJ2-5; 8 bases fit TRBD2. CDR3 length equals 14 residues. Trimming took 2 bases from V and 3 from J; bases not matched to a gene: 2. Per germline, CDR1 SGHVS and CDR2 FQNEAQ. This CDR3 is CASSLNGREETQYF. In DNA, the CDR3 is TGTGCCAGCAGCTTAAACGGGAGGGAAGAGACCCAGTACTTC.

The V and J genes are TRBV7-3 and TRBJ2-7, with 8 bases matching TRBD2. The V gene end was trimmed by 5 bases and the J gene end by 2 bases; junction bases not matched to a gene: 5. CDR1 and CDR2 (germline): SGHTA, FQGTGA. This CDR3 contains 14 residues. The CDR3: CASSQSGSAYEQYF. The CDR3 DNA sequence: TGTGCCAGCAGCCAGAGCGGGAGCGCCTACGAGCAGTACTTC.

A single count supports this clone. V usage is TRBV5-1 and J usage is TRBJ2-3; D gene uncertain. The CDR3 loop spans 15 amino acids. CDR1 and CDR2 (germline): SGHRS, YFSETQ. V lost 4 bases to trimming and J lost 3 bases, with 15 bases between them. CDR3 sequence: CASSRQGAVTDTQYF. The DNA for the CDR3 is TGCGCCAGCAGCCGGCAAGGAGCTGTAACAGATACGCAGTATTTT.

The V and J genes are TRBV2 and TRBJ2-5, with 7 bases aligning to TRBD2. V was pared by 8 bases and J by 5 bases, with 14 bases of the junction left unmatched. Germline CDR1 reads SNHLY; CDR2 reads FYNNEI. This CDR3 is 15 amino acids long. The CDR3 loop is CASWGLSGKGETQYF. CDR3 sequence (DNA): TGTGCCAGCTGGGGTTTAAGCGGGAAGGGGGAGACCCAGTACTTC.

The rearrangement uses TRBV19 and TRBJ2-1; TRBD2 matches at 13 bases. Germline CDR1 reads LNHDA; CDR2 reads SQIVND (reference sequence). The CDR3 consists of 15 residues. V lost 5 bases and J lost 6; bases outside the gene matches: 4. The CDR3, as DNA: TGTGCCAGTAGTCCGAGACTAGCGGGAGGCAATGAGCAGTTCTTC. Its translation: CASSPRLAGGNEQFF.

The chain employs TRBV9 and TRBJ1-1; 8 positions match TRBD1. J gave up 3 bases and V 9 bases, and 4 bases lay outside the gene matches. Germline loops: CDR1 SGDLS, CDR2 YYNGEE. The CDR3 consists of 12 residues. The CDR3 region is CATGGLDTEAFF. Here the CDR3 DNA reads TGTGCCACAGGGGGCTTGGACACTGAAGCTTTCTTT.

The chain recombines TRBV6-2 or TRBV6-3 with TRBJ2-5; 8 bases fit TRBD1. This CDR3 region has 16 residues. In germline, CDR1 is MNHEY, CDR2 SVGEGT. V lost 2 bases to trimming and J lost 5 bases; unmatched junction nucleotides: 10. As DNA, the CDR3 is TGTGCCAGCAGTTACCCCCGGCAGGGGGCACTGGAGACCCAGTACTTC. This translates into CASSYPRQGALETQYF.